This T cell receptor delta chain emerged from a study of gamma-delta chains in newborns, infants, children. Across the whole study: Microbial exposure reportedly drives polyclonal innate γδ T cell expansion after birth.

TCRdb re-called clones from the reads using CATT. The sample contains 4,500 to 5,000 delta-chain clones, about 35% of which appear only once. The germline V gene has CDR1 TVYSNPD and CDR2 GDNSRS (reference sequence). J lost 0 bases, V lost 1 base, and 14 bases had no gene match. This CDR3 is 17 amino acids long. This chain joins TRDV3 and TRDJ1; 7 nucleotides match TRDD2. This TCR was sampled from a child who received the measles vaccine. Sample: blood. DNA for the CDR3: TGTGCCTTTAATGGCCTTCCTTCATACCCTTACACCGATAAACTCATCTTT. Its protein product is CAFNGLPSYPYTDKLIF.